This T cell receptor (beta chain) was obtained from a study of long-term antiretroviral therapy in people with HIV. Study-wide context: Collection dates of the earliest samples fall about a decade before the 2015 immediate-ART recommendation. Study-wide findings and caveats: Control repertoires displayed wider CDR3 length ranges than the HIV repertoires. ART-treated samples gained diversity yet remained below transplant donor controls.

Every HIV-positive participant received treatment in the United States. Germline CDR1 and CDR2: SGHNT and YYREEE (reference sequence). The CDR3 has 15 residues. J lost 3 bases, V lost 1 base, and 2 bases had no gene match. Worth noting for this clone: What it binds is not known.

Sequencing relied on immunoSEQ assay v3.0, run at survey level. TCRdb's copy holds only in-frame clones and misses some; the assay was immunoSEQ multiplex PCR. The sample includes roughly 25,000 clones, roughly 82% of them seen just once. This TCR came from a man over 45 with HIV. The chain is built from TRBV5-4 and TRBJ2-3; TRBD2 aligns across 10 bases. The material was unsorted PBMCs, obtained 3 years after starting antiretroviral therapy. The CDR3 DNA follows: TGTGCCAGCAGCTTGACAGCGGGGGGGACAGATACGCAGTATTTT. Protein: CASSLTAGGTDTQYF. Filled out from reference TRBV5-4 and TRBJ2-3, the complete variable domain reads ETGVTQSPTHLIKTRGQQVTLRCSSQSGHNTVSWYQQALGQGPQFIFQYYREEENGRGNFPPRFSGLQFPNYSSELNVNALELDDSALYLCASSLTAGGTDTQYFGPGTRLTVL.